This T cell receptor beta chain stems from a study of identical twins. Template switching added a universal primer site; cDNA carried unique molecular identifiers. TCRdb ran MiXCR on the 5' RACE reads and lists one entry per CDR3 protein. This sample yields about 250,000 distinct CDR3 sequences, of which about 8% are seen a single time; 2.5% to 3.5% belongs to the top ten. CDR1 and CDR2 (germline): MNHNS, SASEGT. With 5 bases clipped from V and 2 bases from J, the junction kept 5 bases outside the gene matches. CDR3 length equals 15 residues. This clonotype was observed a few times. The same sample was also used in a study of yellow fever vaccine responses in identical twins.

The sample taken for sequencing was CD8+ T cells sorted from blood. The rearrangement uses TRBV6-1 and TRBJ2-7; 11 positions match TRBD2. The receptor was isolated from a woman younger than 35 in good health. DNA of the CDR3: TGTGCCAGCAGTCCACTAGCGGGGGCTGCCTACGAGCAGTACTTC. It is translated as CASSPLAGAAYEQYF.